Sequencing of this T cell receptor beta chain was carried out in a study of TIL therapy for anti-PD-1-resistant metastatic lung cancer. Looking at the study overall: Median patient age was almost 55, ranging about 38-75 years. The study's findings and limits: After infusion, TIL clonotypes partly replaced peripheral T cells and declined over months.

As to this clone: Its target is unknown.

Time point noted: pre-treatment sample, taken before nivolumab and TIL therapy. Stage 4 NSCLC adults joined between late 2017 and early 2020. The V end was cut by 3 bases, the J end by 4 bases, with 10 bases between. Germline V lookup: CDR1 KGHSH, CDR2 LQKENI. The CDR3 has 13 amino acids. The immunoSEQ assay was v3. Here immunoSEQ multiplex PCR was the method, and the copy in TCRdb shows in-frame clones only, minus some. The repertoire has 36,000 or so clones, less than 75% of them found once; the top ten carry 5.5% to 6.5%. The source was blood, collected at baseline. The genes are TRBV18 and TRBJ2-7, with TRBD2 as a possible D gene (6 bases). The receptor's source is a person aged 25 to 80 with non-small cell lung cancer. CDR3 in DNA: TGTGCCAGCTCACCCACGGGAGCGTACGAGCAGTACTTC. Translated, it gives CASSPTGAYEQYF. Full variable domain (outside the CDR3, taken from reference TRBV18 and TRBJ2-7): NAGVMQNPRHLVRRRGQEARLRCSPMKGHSHVYWYRQLPEEGLKFMVYLQKENIIDESGMPKERFSAEFPKEGPSILRIQQVVRGDSAAYFCASSPTGAYEQYFGPGTRLTVT.